Given below is one TCR beta chain in context. Its cognate antigen is unknown. This sample was included in a study of multiple sclerosis patients with progressive multifocal leukoencephalopathy. Overall study: The control group, sampled over time, had multiple sclerosis, received natalizumab and did not develop PML. Notes on the study in general: Before and during natalizumab, the clones expanded at PML already existed.

Sequencing was performed with immunoSEQ multiplex PCR; in TCRdb, only in-frame clones are kept and a portion is missing. In the table there are 25,000 to 35,000 clones, more than 75% of which are singletons. Per the germline V gene, CDR1 is MDHEN and CDR2 is SYDVKM. The CDR3 has 12 amino acids. V was shortened by 10 bases and J by 6 bases, with 12 bases between the two germline ends. As for time point: before natalizumab initiation. V usage is TRBV28 and J usage is TRBJ1-4; D is undetermined. Material: PBMCs. This clonotype was sampled from a human donor with multiple sclerosis. CDR3 sequence reads: CATTTLYEKLFF. Here the CDR3 DNA reads TGTGCCACCACTACCCTCTATGAAAAACTGTTTTTT.